This TCR beta chain is from a study of blood T cell repertoires in COVID-19. Whole-study context: There were acute and convalescent COVID-19 samples, and they came from the United States, Italy and Spain. Sample material is recorded as cDNA or gDNA derived from T cells, B-cell-depleted T cells, or PBMCs.

V gave up 7 bases and J gave up 11 bases; unmatched junction bases: 14. CDR1 SGHNT and CDR2 YYREEE come from the germline V gene (reference sequence). The CDR3 sequence is 14 residues long. In the original workflow: Nucleated cell number was recorded as an estimate derived from reference gene primer amplification. Method: immunoSEQ multiplex PCR; TCRdb's copy keeps in-frame clones and lacks some. V, J and clone size derive from that table, while D and trimming were established from the DNA sequence. The data show fewer than 400,000 clones, around 87% seen once. The receptor was isolated from a human donor in a cohort sampled during active COVID-19. J is TRBJ1-2 and V is TRBV5-4; 10 nucleotides agree with TRBD1. Sequencing was performed on peripheral blood. The CDR3 spells CASGGPGQGLPYTF. CDR3 coding DNA: TGTGCCAGCGGAGGCCCGGGACAGGGGTTACCTTACACCTTC.